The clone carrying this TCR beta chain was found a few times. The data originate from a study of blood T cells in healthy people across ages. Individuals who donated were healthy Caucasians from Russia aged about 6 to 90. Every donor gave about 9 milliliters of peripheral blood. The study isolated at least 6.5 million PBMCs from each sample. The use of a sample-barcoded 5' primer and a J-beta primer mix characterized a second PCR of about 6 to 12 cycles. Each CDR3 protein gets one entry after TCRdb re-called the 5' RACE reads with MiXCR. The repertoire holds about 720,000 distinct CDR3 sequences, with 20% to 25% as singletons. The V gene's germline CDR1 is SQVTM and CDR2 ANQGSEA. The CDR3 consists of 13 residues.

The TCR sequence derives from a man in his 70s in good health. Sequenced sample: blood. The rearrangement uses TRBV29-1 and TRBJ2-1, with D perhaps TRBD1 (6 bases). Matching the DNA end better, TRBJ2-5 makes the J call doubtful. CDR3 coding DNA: TGCAGCGTTGATATCACAGGGATGGAGACCCAGTACTTC. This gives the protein CSVDITGMETQYF.